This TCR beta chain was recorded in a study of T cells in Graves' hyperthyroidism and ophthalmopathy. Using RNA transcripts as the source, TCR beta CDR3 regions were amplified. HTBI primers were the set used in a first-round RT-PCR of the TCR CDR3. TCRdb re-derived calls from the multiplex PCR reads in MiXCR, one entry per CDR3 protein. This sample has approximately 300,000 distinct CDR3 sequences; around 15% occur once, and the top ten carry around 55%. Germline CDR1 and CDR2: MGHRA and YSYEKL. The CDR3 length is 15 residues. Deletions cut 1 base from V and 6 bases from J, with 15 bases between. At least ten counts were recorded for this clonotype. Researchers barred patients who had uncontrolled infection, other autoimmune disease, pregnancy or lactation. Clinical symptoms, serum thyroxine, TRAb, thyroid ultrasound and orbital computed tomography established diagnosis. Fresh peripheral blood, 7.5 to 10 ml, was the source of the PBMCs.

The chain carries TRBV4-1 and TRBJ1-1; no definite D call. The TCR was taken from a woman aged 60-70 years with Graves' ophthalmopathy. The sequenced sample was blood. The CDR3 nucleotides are TGCGCCAGCAGCCAAGGGGTTGTTGCACCGCCTGAAGCTTTCTTT. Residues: CASSQGVVAPPEAFF.